This TCR beta chain was obtained from a study of blood T cell repertoires in COVID-19. Measured with immunoSEQ multiplex PCR; TCRdb has only the in-frame clones, and not every one. The data contain almost 400,000 clones, roughly 86% of them singletons. V lost 0 bases and J lost 3, with 9 bases in between. Germline CDR1 is SGHDT and CDR2 is YYEEEE. This CDR3 has 14 residues. V gene TRBV5-6 combines with J gene TRBJ2-5; D may be TRBD2 (5 bases). Material for sequencing was peripheral blood. This TCR derives from a woman aged 55 to 70 with COVID-19, enrolled during active disease. CDR3 residues: CASSLGLSKETQYF. The DNA for the CDR3 is TGTGCCAGCAGCTTGGGACTATCGAAAGAGACCCAGTACTTC. Looking up the rest from reference TRBV5-6 and TRBJ2-5 gives the full variable domain: DAGVTQSPTHLIKTRGQQVTLRCSPKSGHDTVSWYQQALGQGPQFIFQYYEEEERQRGNFPDRFSGHQFPNYSSELNVNALLLGDSALYLCASSLGLSKETQYFGPGTRLLVL.